This TCR beta chain appears in the sequencing data of a study of long-term antiretroviral therapy in people with HIV. Findings and limits, study-wide: With ART, diversity went up but was still lower than in transplant donor controls.

Per donor, at least one pre-ART and at least two post-ART PBMC samples were obtained. Each HIV-infected participant was given treatment in the United States. This CDR3 has 15 amino acids. V was shortened by 4 bases and J by 0 bases, with 13 bases between the two germline ends. The germline V gene has CDR1 LGHNA and CDR2 YNFKEQ. Runs used v3.0 of the immunoSEQ assay and were done at survey level. TCRdb's table, derived via immunoSEQ multiplex PCR, lists solely in-frame clones and lacks some. The sample carries over 15,000 clones, 77% recorded once. Note on this clone: Its target is unknown.

The chain recombines TRBV4-2 with TRBJ2-7; D perhaps matches TRBD1 (5 bases). This clonotype was sampled from a man aged 25 to 45 with HIV. The source was unsorted PBMCs, collected roughly 2.1 years before starting antiretroviral therapy. CDR3 region: CASSLGVTSSYEQYF. CDR3 coding DNA: TGTGCCAGCAGCCTAGGGGTCACCAGCTCCTACGAGCAGTACTTC.